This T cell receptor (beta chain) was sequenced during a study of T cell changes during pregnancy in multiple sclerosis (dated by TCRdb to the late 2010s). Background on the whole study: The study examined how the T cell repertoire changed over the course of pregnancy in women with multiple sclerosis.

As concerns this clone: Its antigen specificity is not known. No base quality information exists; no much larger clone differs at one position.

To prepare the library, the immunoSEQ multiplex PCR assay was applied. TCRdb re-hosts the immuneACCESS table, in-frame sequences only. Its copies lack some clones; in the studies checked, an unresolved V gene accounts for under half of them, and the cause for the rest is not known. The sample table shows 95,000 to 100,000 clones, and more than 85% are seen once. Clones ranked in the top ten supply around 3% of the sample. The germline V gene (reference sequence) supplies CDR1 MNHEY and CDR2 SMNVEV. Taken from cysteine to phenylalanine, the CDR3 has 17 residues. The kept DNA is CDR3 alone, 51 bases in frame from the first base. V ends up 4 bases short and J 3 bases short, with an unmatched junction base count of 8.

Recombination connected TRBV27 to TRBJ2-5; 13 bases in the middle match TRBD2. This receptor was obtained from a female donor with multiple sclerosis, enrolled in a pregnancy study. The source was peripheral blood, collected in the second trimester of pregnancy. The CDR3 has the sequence CASSSTTSGRGEETQYF. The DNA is TGTGCCAGCAGTTCAACAACTAGCGGGAGGGGAGAAGAGACCCAGTACTTC.